This T cell receptor (beta chain) was sequenced in a study of response to subunit inactivated influenza vaccine. Deletions cut 1 base from V and 7 bases from J, with 4 bases between. The CDR3 runs 12 residues. Looked up from germline, CDR1 is SEHNR and CDR2 is FQNEAQ (reference sequence). TCRdb reanalysed the RT-PCR reads using MiXCR and keeps one entry per CDR3 protein. Of about 160,000 distinct CDR3 sequences in the sample, approximately 11% were seen once. The chain recombines TRBV7-9 with TRBJ2-2; D call uncertain. This receptor was obtained from a man aged 50-75 years who received an inactivated influenza vaccine. The specimen was CD8+ T cells sorted from PBMCs, collected 23 months after vaccination. The CDR3 loop reads CASSLVFGELFF. For the CDR3, the DNA is TGTGCCAGCAGCTTAGTCTTCGGGGAGCTGTTTTTT.